These T cell receptor beta chains were read from a single sample in a study of OX40 agonist ivuxolimab in advanced cancers. TCRdb's copy holds only in-frame clones and misses some; the assay was immunoSEQ multiplex PCR. Among 52,000 or so clones, around nine tenths were seen once, and the ten largest hold around 1.5%. Material: CD4+ or CD8+ T cells sorted from blood, obtained in a trial of the OX40 agonist ivuxolimab. Receptor source: an adult with an advanced solid tumor such as melanoma, head and neck, liver or kidney cancer. Each CDR3 is given with its conserved first and last residue. D genes are given only for firm matches. Clone size is shown for a subset of rows, as once, few, many or a class of expanded clone.

V gene	D gene	clone size	J gene	CDR3 protein	CDR3 DNA
TRBV5-8	TRBD1	NA	TRBJ2-5	CASSPGTEGETQYF	TGTGCCAGCAGCCCGGGGACAGAAGGAGAGACCCAGTACTTC
TRBV4-2	TRBD1	NA	TRBJ1-6	CASSQGVRGLSPLHF	TGTGCCAGCAGCCAAGGCGTCAGGGGGCTTTCACCCCTCCACTTT
TRBV7-8	TRBD1	NA	TRBJ1-1	CASSSRQGSGTEAFF	TGTGCCAGCAGCTCCCGACAGGGCTCGGGCACTGAAGCTTTCTTT
TRBV27	NA	NA	TRBJ2-2	CASSRNTGELFF	TGTGCCAGCAGTCGGAACACCGGGGAGCTGTTTTTT
TRBV4-2	NA	NA	TRBJ2-3	CASSQDGRGSADTQYF	TGTGCCAGCAGCCAAGATGGAAGAGGTTCGGCAGATACGCAGTATTTT
TRBV7-9	TRBD1	NA	TRBJ1-2	CASSSDREDHGYTF	TGTGCCAGCAGCAGCGACAGGGAGGATCATGGCTACACCTTC
TRBV27	NA	NA	TRBJ2-3	CASSLSRPDTQYF	TGTGCCAGCAGTTTATCGAGGCCGGATACGCAGTATTTT
TRBV30	NA	NA	TRBJ2-6	CAWDGRSGANVLTF	TGTGCCTGGGATGGGAGGTCTGGGGCCAACGTCCTGACTTTC
TRBV5-1	TRBD1	NA	TRBJ1-2	CASSAVPGQFLYGYTF	TGCGCCAGCAGCGCGGTCCCGGGACAGTTCCTCTATGGCTACACCTTC
TRBV7-3	NA	NA	TRBJ1-3	CASSAYMGNTIYF	TGTGCCAGCAGCGCCTACATGGGAAACACCATATATTTT
TRBV30	NA	few	TRBJ1-3	CAWRETGGKNTIYF	TGTGCCTGGAGGGAAACGGGGGGTAAAAACACCATATATTTT
TRBV6-6	TRBD1	once	TRBJ2-1	CASSARQGRKYNEQFF	TGTGCCAGCAGTGCCCGACAGGGGCGGAAATACAATGAGCAGTTCTTC
TRBV4-1	NA	NA	TRBJ2-1	CASSQVSDYNEQFF	TGCGCCAGCAGCCAAGTCTCGGACTACAATGAGCAGTTCTTC
TRBV9	NA	NA	TRBJ1-4	CASSVGTTEKLFF	TGTGCCAGCAGCGTAGGCACAACTGAAAAACTGTTTTTT
TRBV4-2	TRBD2	NA	TRBJ2-4	CASSLTSGGDLAKNIQYF	TGTGCCAGCAGCCTGACTAGCGGGGGTGACCTAGCCAAAAACATTCAGTACTTC
TRBV19	NA	NA	TRBJ2-3	CASPTSVSTDTQYF	TGTGCCAGCCCGACTAGTGTTAGCACAGATACGCAGTATTTT
TRBV18	NA	NA	TRBJ1-5	CASSPLGAGQPQHF	TGTGCCAGCTCACCACTGGGGGCGGGTCAGCCCCAGCATTTT
TRBV13	NA	NA	TRBJ2-5	CASSSTQKTQYF	TGTGCCAGCAGCTCGACGCAGAAGACCCAGTACTTC
TRBV29-1	NA	NA	TRBJ1-1	CSSRQPGMNTEAFF	TGCAGCTCCAGACAGCCGGGAATGAACACTGAAGCTTTCTTT
TRBV7-3	NA	NA	TRBJ2-1	CASSQGGRSHNEQFF	TGTGCCAGCAGCCAAGGGGGTAGGAGCCACAATGAGCAGTTCTTC
TRBV4-2	TRBD1	few	TRBJ1-1	CASSQGDRDRGRPEAFF	TGTGCCAGCAGCCAGGGTGACCGGGACAGGGGTCGGCCTGAAGCTTTCTTT
TRBV19	NA	NA	TRBJ2-3	CASKQQGGTDTQYF	TGTGCCAGCAAGCAACAGGGCGGCACAGATACGCAGTATTTT
TRBV2	NA	few	TRBJ1-1	CASSDVEDTEAFF	TGTGCCAGCAGTGACGTTGAGGACACTGAAGCTTTCTTT
TRBV5-1	TRBD2	once	TRBJ2-2	CASSGGLAGGPVGELFF	TGCGCCAGCAGCGGGGGACTAGCGGGAGGGCCGGTCGGGGAGCTGTTTTTT
TRBV18	NA	NA	TRBJ2-7	CASSSDRSEQYF	TGTGCCAGCTCATCGGACAGATCCGAGCAGTACTTC
TRBV19	NA	NA	TRBJ1-2	CASSTPGASVYGYTF	TGTGCCAGTAGTACCCCCGGGGCCAGCGTCTATGGCTACACCTTC
TRBV19	TRBD1	NA	TRBJ1-1	CASNRGPRRTEAFF	TGTGCCAGTAACAGGGGCCCAAGAAGAACTGAAGCTTTCTTT
TRBV6-1	NA	NA	TRBJ1-2	CAGTTGTDGYTF	TGTGCCGGCACTACAGGGACGGATGGCTACACCTTC
TRBV7-8	NA	NA	TRBJ2-5	CASSLGLGGFPGEETQYF	TGTGCCAGCAGCTTAGGGCTCGGTGGTTTTCCTGGGGAAGAGACCCAGTACTTC
TRBV5-6	TRBD2	NA	TRBJ2-3	CASSPVGGWADTQYF	TGTGCCAGCAGCCCAGTCGGGGGGTGGGCAGATACGCAGTATTTT
TRBV19	NA	NA	TRBJ2-6	CASTSPSGANVLTF	TGTGCCAGTACCTCGCCCAGTGGGGCCAACGTCCTGACTTTC
TRBV29-1	NA	once	TRBJ2-1	CSPIGGPTGNEQFF	TGCAGCCCCATCGGGGGTCCCACGGGGAATGAGCAGTTCTTC
TRBV28	NA	NA	TRBJ2-7	CASSGTVDYYEQYF	TGTGCCAGCAGTGGGACCGTAGATTACTACGAGCAGTACTTC
TRBV30	TRBD1	NA	TRBJ2-7	CAWSGQGALGEQYF	TGTGCCTGGAGTGGCCAGGGGGCGTTAGGCGAGCAGTACTTC
TRBV29-1	NA	NA	TRBJ1-2	CSFFRANYGYTF	TGCAGCTTTTTCCGGGCTAACTATGGCTACACCTTC
TRBV5-1	NA	NA	TRBJ2-3	CASGASDTQYF	TGCGCCAGCGGTGCTTCGGATACGCAGTATTTT
TRBV28	TRBD1	NA	TRBJ2-7	CASSLLGTGGYEQYF	TGTGCCAGCAGTTTATTGGGGACAGGGGGCTACGAGCAGTACTTC
TRBV2	TRBD1	NA	TRBJ1-2	CASSQGDLDGYTF	TGTGCCAGCAGTCAGGGGGACCTCGATGGCTACACCTTC
TRBV5-1	TRBD1	NA	TRBJ1-1	CASSLGRTGLNTEAFF	TGCGCCAGCAGCTTGGGTCGGACAGGGTTGAACACTGAAGCTTTCTTT
TRBV7-9	TRBD1	NA	TRBJ2-2	CASSARTGAFANTGELFF	TGTGCCAGCAGCGCGAGGACAGGGGCTTTCGCGAACACCGGGGAGCTGTTTTTT
TRBV2	TRBD1	NA	TRBJ2-1	CASRPGQGVNEQFF	TGTGCCAGCAGGCCGGGACAGGGGGTTAATGAGCAGTTCTTC
TRBV30	TRBD2	once	TRBJ2-7	CAWSGGGYEQYF	TGTGCCTGGAGCGGGGGAGGGTACGAGCAGTACTTC
TRBV12-5	NA	NA	TRBJ2-3	CASGLNLSPRTDTQYF	TGTGCTAGTGGTTTGAATCTATCCCCTCGCACAGATACGCAGTATTTT
TRBV9	TRBD1	NA	TRBJ1-2	CASSAQETGYQGDYGYTF	TGTGCCAGCAGCGCCCAAGAGACAGGGTATCAAGGGGACTATGGCTACACCTTC
TRBV19	TRBD1	few	TRBJ2-4	CASSIKGAVAKNIQYF	TGTGCCAGTAGTATAAAGGGGGCGGTAGCCAAAAACATTCAGTACTTC
TRBV30	TRBD2	NA	TRBJ2-3	CAWSWTSGPTDTQYF	TGTGCCTGGAGTTGGACTAGCGGCCCCACAGATACGCAGTATTTT
TRBV10-3	NA	few	TRBJ2-7	CAIMGRSDYEQYF	TGTGCCATCATGGGCAGGTCCGACTACGAGCAGTACTTC
TRBV7-6	NA	NA	TRBJ1-3	CASSPNSGNTIYF	TGTGCCAGCAGCCCAAACTCTGGAAACACCATATATTTT
TRBV28	TRBD1	NA	TRBJ1-1	CASSTGGGTEAFF	TGTGCCAGCAGTACAGGGGGCGGCACTGAAGCTTTCTTT
TRBV15	TRBD1	NA	TRBJ2-7	CATNRDRGYEQYF	TGTGCCACCAATAGGGACAGGGGTTACGAGCAGTACTTC
TRBV15	NA	NA	TRBJ2-3	CATSRVVGSSTDTQYF	TGTGCCACCAGCAGAGTAGTGGGTTCTAGCACAGATACGCAGTATTTT
TRBV28	TRBD2	NA	TRBJ2-7	CASSGGGARDEQYF	TGTGCCAGCAGTGGCGGGGGGGCTAGGGACGAGCAGTACTTC
TRBV6-1	NA	NA	TRBJ2-3	CASSEARTAINTDTQYF	TGTGCCAGCAGTGAAGCCCGGACAGCTATCAACACAGATACGCAGTATTTT